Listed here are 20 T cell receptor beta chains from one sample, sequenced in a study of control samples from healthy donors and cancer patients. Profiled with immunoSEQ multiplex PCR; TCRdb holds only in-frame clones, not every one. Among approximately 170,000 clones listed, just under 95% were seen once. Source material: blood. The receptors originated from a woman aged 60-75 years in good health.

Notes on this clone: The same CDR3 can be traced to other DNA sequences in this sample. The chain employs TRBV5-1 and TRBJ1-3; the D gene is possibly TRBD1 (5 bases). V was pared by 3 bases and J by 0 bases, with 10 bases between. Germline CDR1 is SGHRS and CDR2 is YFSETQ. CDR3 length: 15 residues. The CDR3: CASSSGASSGNTIYF. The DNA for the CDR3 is TGCGCCAGCAGCTCTGGGGCCAGCTCTGGAAACACCATATATTTT.

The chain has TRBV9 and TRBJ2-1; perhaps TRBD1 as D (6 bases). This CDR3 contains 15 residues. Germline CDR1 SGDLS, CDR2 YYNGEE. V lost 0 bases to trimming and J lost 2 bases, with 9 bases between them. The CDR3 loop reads CASSVEDRTYNEQFF. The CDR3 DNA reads TGTGCCAGCAGCGTAGAGGACAGAACCTACAATGAGCAGTTCTTC.

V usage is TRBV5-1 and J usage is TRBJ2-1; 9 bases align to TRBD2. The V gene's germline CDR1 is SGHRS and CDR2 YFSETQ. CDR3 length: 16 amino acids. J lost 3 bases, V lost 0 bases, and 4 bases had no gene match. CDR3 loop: CASSLERGVNYNEQFF. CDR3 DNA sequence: TGCGCCAGCAGCTTGGAGCGGGGGGTTAACTACAATGAGCAGTTCTTC.

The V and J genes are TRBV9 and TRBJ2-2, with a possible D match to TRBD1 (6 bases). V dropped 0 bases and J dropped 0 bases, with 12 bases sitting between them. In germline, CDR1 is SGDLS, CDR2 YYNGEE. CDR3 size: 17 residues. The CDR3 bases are TGTGCCAGCAGCGTAGCCCTAGGACAGCCGAACACCGGGGAGCTGTTTTTT. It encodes CASSVALGQPNTGELFF.

CDR3 sequence (DNA): TGTGCCAGCAGTTTATCCGGGACCCCCAAAAGGGGTGGCTACACCTTC. Encoded protein: CASSLSGTPKRGGYTF. V and J are TRBV6-2 or TRBV6-3 and TRBJ1-2; weak D call: TRBD1 (5 bases). Trimming removed 4 bases at V and 7 bases at J, with 22 bases between. Germline CDR1 reads MNHEY; CDR2 reads SVGEGT. The CDR3 covers 16 residues.

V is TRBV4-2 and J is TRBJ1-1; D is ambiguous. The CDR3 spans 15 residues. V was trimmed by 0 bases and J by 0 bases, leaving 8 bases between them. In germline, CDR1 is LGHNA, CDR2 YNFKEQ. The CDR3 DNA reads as TGTGCCAGCAGCCAAGATATGTCGGTGAACACTGAAGCTTTCTTT. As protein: CASSQDMSVNTEAFF.

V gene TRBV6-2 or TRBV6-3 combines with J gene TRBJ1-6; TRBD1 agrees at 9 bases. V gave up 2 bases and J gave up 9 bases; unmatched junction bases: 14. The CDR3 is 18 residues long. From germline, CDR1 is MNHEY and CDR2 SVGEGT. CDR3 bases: TGTGCCAGCAGTTACGACCCACCGGGACAGGGAATCTCTTCACCCCTCCACTTT. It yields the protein CASSYDPPGQGISSPLHF.

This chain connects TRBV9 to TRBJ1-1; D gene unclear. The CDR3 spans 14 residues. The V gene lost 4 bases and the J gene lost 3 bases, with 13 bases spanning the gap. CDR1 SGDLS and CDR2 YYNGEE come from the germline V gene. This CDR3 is CASSSRVIDTEAFF. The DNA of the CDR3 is TGTGCCAGCAGCTCAAGGGTAATAGACACTGAAGCTTTCTTT.

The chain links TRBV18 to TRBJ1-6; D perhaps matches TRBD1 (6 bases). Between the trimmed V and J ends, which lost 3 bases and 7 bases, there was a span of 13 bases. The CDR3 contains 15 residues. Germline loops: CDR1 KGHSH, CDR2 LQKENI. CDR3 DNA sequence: TGTGCCAGCTCACCCATAACAGGGAGCAATTCACCCCTCCACTTT. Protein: CASSPITGSNSPLHF.

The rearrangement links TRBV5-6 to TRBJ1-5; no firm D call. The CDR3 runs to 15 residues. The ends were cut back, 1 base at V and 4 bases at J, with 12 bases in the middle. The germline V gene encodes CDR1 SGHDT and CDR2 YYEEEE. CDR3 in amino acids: CASSLYAARNQPQHF. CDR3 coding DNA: TGTGCCAGCAGCTTGTATGCGGCGCGTAATCAGCCCCAGCATTTT.

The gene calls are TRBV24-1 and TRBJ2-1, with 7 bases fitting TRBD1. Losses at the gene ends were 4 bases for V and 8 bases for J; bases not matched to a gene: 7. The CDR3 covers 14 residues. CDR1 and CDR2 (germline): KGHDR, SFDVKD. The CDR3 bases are TGTGCCACCAGTGACACCCGACAGGGCGATGAGCAGTTCTTC. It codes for CATSDTRQGDEQFF.

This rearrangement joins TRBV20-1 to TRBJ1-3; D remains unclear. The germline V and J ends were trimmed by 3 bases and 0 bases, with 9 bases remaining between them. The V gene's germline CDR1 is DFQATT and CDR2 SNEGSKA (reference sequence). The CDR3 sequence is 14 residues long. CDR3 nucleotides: TGCAGTGCTAGTATCATCGCCTCTGGAAACACCATATATTTT. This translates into CSASIIASGNTIYF.

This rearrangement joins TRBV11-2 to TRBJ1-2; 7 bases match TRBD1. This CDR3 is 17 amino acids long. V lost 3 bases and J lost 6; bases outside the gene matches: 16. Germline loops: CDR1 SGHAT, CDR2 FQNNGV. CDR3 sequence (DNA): TGTGCCAGCAGCTTGGATGGGATGATACAGGGGACACATGGCTACACCTTC. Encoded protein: CASSLDGMIQGTHGYTF.

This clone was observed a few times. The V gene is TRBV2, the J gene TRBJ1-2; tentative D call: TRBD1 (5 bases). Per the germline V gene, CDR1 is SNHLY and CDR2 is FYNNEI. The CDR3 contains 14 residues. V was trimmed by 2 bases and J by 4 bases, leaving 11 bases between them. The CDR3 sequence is CASSEQGGAYGYTF. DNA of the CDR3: TGTGCCAGCAGTGAACAGGGAGGGGCCTATGGCTACACCTTC.

The CDR3 loop reads CASNRQGSDGYTF. The CDR3 region has the DNA TGTGCCAGTAACCGACAGGGCAGCGATGGCTACACCTTC. The rearrangement links TRBV19 to TRBJ1-2, with 7 bases fitting TRBD1. The CDR3 length is 13 residues. From germline, CDR1 is LNHDA and CDR2 SQIVND (reference sequence). V was clipped by 7 bases and J by 6 bases; unmatched bases: 8.

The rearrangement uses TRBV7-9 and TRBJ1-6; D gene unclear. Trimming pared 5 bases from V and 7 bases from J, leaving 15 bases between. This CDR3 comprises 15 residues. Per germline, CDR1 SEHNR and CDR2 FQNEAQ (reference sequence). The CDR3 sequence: CASSLQEDGNSPLHF. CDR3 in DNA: TGTGCCAGCAGCCTTCAGGAGGATGGCAATTCACCCCTCCACTTT.

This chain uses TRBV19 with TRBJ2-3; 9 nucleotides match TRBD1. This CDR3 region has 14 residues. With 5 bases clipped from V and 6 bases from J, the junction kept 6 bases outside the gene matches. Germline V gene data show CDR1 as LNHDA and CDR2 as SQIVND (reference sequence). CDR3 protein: CASSQQGAWDTQYF. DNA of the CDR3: TGTGCCAGTAGTCAACAGGGGGCTTGGGATACGCAGTATTTT.

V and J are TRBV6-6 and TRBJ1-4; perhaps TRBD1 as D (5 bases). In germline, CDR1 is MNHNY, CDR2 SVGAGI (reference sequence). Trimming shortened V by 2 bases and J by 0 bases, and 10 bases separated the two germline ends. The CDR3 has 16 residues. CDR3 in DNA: TGTGCCAGCAGTTACACAGGAGTTACAACTAATGAAAAACTGTTTTTT. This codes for CASSYTGVTTNEKLFF.

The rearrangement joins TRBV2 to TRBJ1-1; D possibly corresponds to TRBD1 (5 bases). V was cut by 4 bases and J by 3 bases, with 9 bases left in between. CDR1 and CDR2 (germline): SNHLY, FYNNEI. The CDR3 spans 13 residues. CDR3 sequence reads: CASSVRVDTEAFF. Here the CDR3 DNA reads TGTGCCAGCAGTGTCAGGGTGGACACTGAAGCTTTCTTT. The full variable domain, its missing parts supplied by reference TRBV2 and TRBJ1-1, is EPEVTQTPSHQVTQMGQEVILRCVPISNHLYFYWYRQILGQKVEFLVSFYNNEISEKSEIFDDQFSVERPDGSNFTLKIRSTKLEDSAMYFCASSVRVDTEAFFGQGTRLTVV.

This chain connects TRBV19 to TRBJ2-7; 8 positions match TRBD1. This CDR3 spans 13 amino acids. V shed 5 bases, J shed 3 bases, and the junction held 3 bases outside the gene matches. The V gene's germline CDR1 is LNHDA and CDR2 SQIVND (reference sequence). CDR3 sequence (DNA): TGTGCCAGTAGTGACACAGGGGGCTACGAGCAGTACTTC. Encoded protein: CASSDTGGYEQYF.